A single sample gave rise to the 10 T cell receptor beta chains below, sequenced in a study of cytomegalovirus exposure and HLA in healthy donors. The PCR ran on 60 Vbeta and 13 Jbeta primers. Measured with immunoSEQ multiplex PCR; TCRdb has only the in-frame clones, and not every one. The repertoire holds some 96,000 clones, with around 74% as singletons. Sequenced: PBMCs. Every receptor here comes from a man aged 35 to 55 in good health and CMV-seropositive.

Note on this clone: At one of its ends the junction is not consistent with the germline gene, which may arise from a read error. The genes are TRBV7-7 and TRBJ2-1; D uncertain. Germline values: CDR1 SSHAT, CDR2 FNYEAQ (reference sequence). This CDR3 has 14 amino acids. Here the CDR3 reads CASTQVRAYNEQFF. In nucleotides, the CDR3 is TGTGCTAGCACCCAAGTACGCGCCTACAATGAGCAGTTCTTC.

J is TRBJ2-3 and V is TRBV5-1; 7 bases agree with TRBD2. The CDR3 contains 15 residues. From germline, CDR1 is SGHRS and CDR2 YFSETQ. After removal of 3 bases from V and 5 bases from J, the junction contained 9 bases not matched to a gene. CDR3 sequence (DNA): TGCGCCAGCAGCTCCGGCCTTCAGCGGGGAGATACGCAGTATTTT. Translation gives CASSSGLQRGDTQYF.

As regards this clone: The same CDR3 arises from other DNA sequences in this sample as well. V and J are TRBV5-1 and TRBJ2-3; D is perhaps TRBD1 (6 bases). Germline CDR1 reads SGHRS; CDR2 reads YFSETQ. Trimming took off 1 base at V and 1 base at J, with 10 bases between the two ends. The CDR3 has 15 residues. In DNA, the CDR3 is TGCGCCAGCAGCTTGCGAGCAGGGGGCACAGATACGCAGTATTTT. Translated, it gives CASSLRAGGTDTQYF.

Only a few counts were recorded for this clone. The sample has other DNA sequences that encode this CDR3 too. The chain couples TRBV12-5 to TRBJ1-5, with unresolved D. The CDR3 covers 14 residues. Germline assignment: CDR1 LGHNT and CDR2 FRNRAP. The V and J ends lost 1 base and 1 base respectively, with 5 bases between them. CDR3 sequence (DNA): TGTGCTAGTGGTTTGGGGGCAAGCAATCAGCCCCAGCATTTT. It yields the protein CASGLGASNQPQHF.

The gene calls are TRBV9 and TRBJ1-4; D is unresolved. Trimming stripped 3 bases from V and 8 bases from J, with 8 bases between. Germline-derived CDR1 and CDR2 are SGDLS and YYNGEE. The length of the CDR3 is 12 residues. The CDR3 loop reads CASSASREKLFF. The CDR3 nucleotides are TGTGCCAGCAGCGCCTCCAGGGAAAAACTGTTTTTT.

The chain links TRBV28 to TRBJ2-5; possibly TRBD2 for D (5 bases). This CDR3 is built from 15 residues. Germline values: CDR1 MDHEN, CDR2 SYDVKM. V lost 2 bases and J lost 9, with 19 bases in between. The CDR3 is CASSLTQEAFVPQYF. DNA for the CDR3: TGTGCCAGCAGTTTAACCCAGGAGGCCTTTGTGCCCCAGTACTTC.

As for this clone: The same CDR3 arises from other DNA sequences in this sample as well. The chain joins TRBV5-1 to TRBJ2-7, with 9 positions matching TRBD1. Trimming removed 4 bases from V and 1 base from J; junction bases left unmatched: 6. The germline V gene encodes CDR1 SGHRS and CDR2 YFSETQ. The CDR3 consists of 15 residues. The CDR3 region has the DNA TGCGCCAGCAGCCTAAGCGGGACAGGGTCCTACGAGCAGTACTTC. Residues: CASSLSGTGSYEQYF.

The V and J genes are TRBV10-3 and TRBJ2-3; 8 positions match TRBD2. The V gene's germline CDR1 is ENHRY and CDR2 SYGVKD. The CDR3 has 17 amino acids. Losses at the gene ends were 10 bases for V and 2 bases for J; bases not matched to a gene: 17. The CDR3 bases are TGTGCCACTCCCGGGGGGGCCCCCTCGGCTGTCACAGATACGCAGTATTTT. This sequence encodes CATPGGAPSAVTDTQYF.

This sequence joins TRBV10-2 and TRBJ2-7, with D possibly TRBD2 on 5 matching bases. V was pared by 0 bases and J by 3 bases, with 6 bases between. CDR1 is WSHSY and CDR2 is SAAADI in the germline V gene. This CDR3 region has 13 residues. The CDR3 reads CASSESGSYEQYF. The CDR3 DNA sequence: TGCGCCAGCAGTGAGTCAGGGAGCTACGAGCAGTACTTC.

The CDR3 here is CASSPRTSLEQYF. DNA for the CDR3: TGTGCCAGCAGCCCGCGGACATCGCTCGAGCAGTACTTC. The V gene is TRBV7-9, the J gene TRBJ2-7, with a tentative D call TRBD1 (5 bases). Germline V gene lookup returns CDR1 SEHNR and CDR2 FQNEAQ (reference sequence). Trimming shortened V by 5 bases and J by 6 bases, and 14 bases separated the two germline ends. CDR3 length: 13 residues. Complete variable domain (other parts from reference TRBV7-9 and TRBJ2-7): DTGVSQNPRHKITKRGQNVTFRCDPISEHNRLYWYRQTLGQGPEFLTYFQNEAQLEKSRLLSDRFSAERPKGSFSTLEIQRTEQGDSAMYLCASSPRTSLEQYFGPGTRLTVT.